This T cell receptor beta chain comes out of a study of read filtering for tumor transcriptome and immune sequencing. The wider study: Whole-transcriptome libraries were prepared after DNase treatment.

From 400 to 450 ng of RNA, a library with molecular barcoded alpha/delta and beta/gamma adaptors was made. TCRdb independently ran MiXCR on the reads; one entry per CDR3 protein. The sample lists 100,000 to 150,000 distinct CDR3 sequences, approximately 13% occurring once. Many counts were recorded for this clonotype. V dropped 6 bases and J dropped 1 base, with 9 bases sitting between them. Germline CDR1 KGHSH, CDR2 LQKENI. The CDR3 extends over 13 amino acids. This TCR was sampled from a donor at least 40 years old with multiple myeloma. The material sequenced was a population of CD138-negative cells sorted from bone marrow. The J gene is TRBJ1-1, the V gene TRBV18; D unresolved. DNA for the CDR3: TGTGCCAGCTCTCAAGGAGAGAACACTGAAGCTTTCTTT. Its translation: CASSQGENTEAFF.